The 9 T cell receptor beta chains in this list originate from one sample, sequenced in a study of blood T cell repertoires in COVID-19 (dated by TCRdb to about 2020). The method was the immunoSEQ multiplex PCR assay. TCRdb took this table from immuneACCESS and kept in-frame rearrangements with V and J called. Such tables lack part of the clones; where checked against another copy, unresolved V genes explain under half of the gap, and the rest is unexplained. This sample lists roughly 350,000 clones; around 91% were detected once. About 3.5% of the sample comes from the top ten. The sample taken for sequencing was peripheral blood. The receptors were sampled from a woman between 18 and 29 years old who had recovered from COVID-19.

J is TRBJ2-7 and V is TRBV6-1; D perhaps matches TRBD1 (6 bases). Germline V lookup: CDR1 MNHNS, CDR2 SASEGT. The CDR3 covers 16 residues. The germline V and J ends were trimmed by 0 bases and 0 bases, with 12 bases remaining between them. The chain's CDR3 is CASSEARQESSYEQYV. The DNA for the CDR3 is TGTGCCAGCAGTGAAGCGCGACAGGAGAGCTCCTACGAGCAGTACGTC.

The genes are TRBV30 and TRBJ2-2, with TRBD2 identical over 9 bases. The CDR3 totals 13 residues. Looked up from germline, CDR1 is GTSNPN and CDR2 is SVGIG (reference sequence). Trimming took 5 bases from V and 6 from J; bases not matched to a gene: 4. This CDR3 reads CAWSIAGAGELFF. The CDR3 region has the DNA TGTGCCTGGTCAATAGCGGGAGCCGGGGAGCTGTTTTTT.

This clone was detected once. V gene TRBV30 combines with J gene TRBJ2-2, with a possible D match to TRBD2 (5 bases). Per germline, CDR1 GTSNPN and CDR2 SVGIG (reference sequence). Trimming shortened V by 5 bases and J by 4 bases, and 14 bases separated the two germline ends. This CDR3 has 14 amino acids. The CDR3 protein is CAWAKSGSTGELFF. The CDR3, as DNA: TGTGCCTGGGCCAAATCGGGGAGCACCGGGGAGCTGTTTTTT.

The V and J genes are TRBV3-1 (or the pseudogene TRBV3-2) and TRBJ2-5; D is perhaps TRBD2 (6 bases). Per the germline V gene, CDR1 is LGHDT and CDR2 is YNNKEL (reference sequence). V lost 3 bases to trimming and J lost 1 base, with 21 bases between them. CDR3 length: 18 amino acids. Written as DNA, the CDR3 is TGTGCCAGCAGCCATGCCCTCCTGCGACTAGTAGTCCAAGAGACCCAGTACTTC. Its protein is CASSHALLRLVVQETQYF.

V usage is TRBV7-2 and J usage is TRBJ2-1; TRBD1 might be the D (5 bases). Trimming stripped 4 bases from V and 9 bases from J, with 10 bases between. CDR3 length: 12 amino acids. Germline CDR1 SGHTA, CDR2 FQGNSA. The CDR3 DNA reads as TGTGCCAGCAGCTCGGACATAGCTGAGCAGTTCTTC. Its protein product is CASSSDIAEQFF.

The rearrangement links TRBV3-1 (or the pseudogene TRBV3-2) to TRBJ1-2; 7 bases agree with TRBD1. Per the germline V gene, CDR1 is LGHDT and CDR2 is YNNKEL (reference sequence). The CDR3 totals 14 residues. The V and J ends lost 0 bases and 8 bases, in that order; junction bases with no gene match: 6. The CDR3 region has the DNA TGTGCCAGCAGCCAAGATCCAGGGGGTCAGGGCTACACCTTC. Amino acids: CASSQDPGGQGYTF.

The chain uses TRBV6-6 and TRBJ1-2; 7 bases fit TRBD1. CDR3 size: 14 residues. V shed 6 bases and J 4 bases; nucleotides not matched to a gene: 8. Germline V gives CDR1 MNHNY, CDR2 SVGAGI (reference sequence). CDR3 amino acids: CASREQGPTYGYTF. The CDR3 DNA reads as TGTGCCAGCAGAGAACAGGGGCCCACCTATGGCTACACCTTC.

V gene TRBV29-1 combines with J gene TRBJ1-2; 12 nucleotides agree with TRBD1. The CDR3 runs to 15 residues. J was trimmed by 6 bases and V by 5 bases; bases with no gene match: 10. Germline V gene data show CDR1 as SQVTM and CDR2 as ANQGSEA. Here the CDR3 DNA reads TGCAGCGTTCCCGGGACAGGGGGCCTTAGTGATGGCTACACCTTC. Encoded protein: CSVPGTGGLSDGYTF.

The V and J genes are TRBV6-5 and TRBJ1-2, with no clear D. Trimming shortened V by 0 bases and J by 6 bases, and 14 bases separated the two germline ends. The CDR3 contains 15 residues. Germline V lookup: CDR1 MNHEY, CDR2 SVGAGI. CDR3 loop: CASSYSTGEYDGYTF. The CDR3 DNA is TGTGCCAGCAGTTACTCGACTGGGGAGTACGATGGCTACACCTTC.